This T cell receptor beta chain was sequenced during a study of T cells in Graves' hyperthyroidism and ophthalmopathy. Overall study: Peripheral blood was acquired at first diagnosis, ahead of any therapy whatsoever.

The CDR3 regions of TCR beta were amplified from RNA transcripts. TCR CDR3 underwent first-round RT-PCR with the HTBI primer set. One entry per CDR3 protein results from TCRdb running MiXCR on the multiplex PCR reads. The sample contains hundreds of thousands of distinct CDR3 sequences, 15% to 20% of which appear only once. V shed 1 base and J shed 5 bases, with 12 bases lying between them. Germline values: CDR1 LNHNV, CDR2 YYDKDF (reference sequence). CDR3 length equals 15 residues. Patients aged 18 to 65 had newly diagnosed hyperthyroidism of under 2 months' duration. Exclusion of a patient resulted from uncontrolled infection, other autoimmune disease, pregnancy or lactation. Diagnostic assessment was based on clinical symptoms, serum thyroxine and TRAb, thyroid ultrasound and orbital computed tomography.

The chain joins TRBV15 to TRBJ2-1, with D hard to call. Material for sequencing was blood. The receptor comes from a young woman with Graves' hyperthyroidism. Here the CDR3 reads CATSRVPGPNNEQFF. CDR3 nucleotide sequence: TGTGCCACCAGCAGAGTCCCGGGTCCGAACAATGAGCAGTTCTTC.